What follows are 29 T cell receptor beta chains derived from one specimen sequenced in a study of T-cell reconstitution after alpha-beta-depleted transplantation in children. Unique molecular identifiers were used to barcode this TCRbeta library. TCRdb used MiXCR to reprocess the PCR reads, holding one entry per CDR3 protein. The sample has about 500,000 distinct CDR3 sequences, less than 35% seen once. This specimen was PBMCs from the stem cell graft donor, taken from the stem cell graft. All receptors derive from a human donor who donated a stem cell graft to a child with aplastic anemia.

This chain uses TRBV29-1 with TRBJ1-4; D might be TRBD1 (6 bases). The V gene's germline CDR1 is SQVTM and CDR2 ANQGSEA. V was clipped by 6 bases and J by 6 bases, with 23 bases between them. The CDR3 extends over 16 amino acids. CDR3 nucleotides: TGCAGCGTGGTGGGGGGAACGGGACAAGGATATGAAAAACTGTTTTTT. Translating gives CSVVGGTGQGYEKLFF. The full variable domain, with the rest looked up from reference TRBV29-1 and TRBJ1-4, is SAVISQKPSRDICQRGTSLTIQCQVDSQVTMMFWYRQQPGQSLTLIATANQGSEATYESGFVIDKFPISRPNLTFSTLTVSNMSPEDSSIYLCSVVGGTGQGYEKLFFGSGTQLSVL.

J is TRBJ2-1 and V is TRBV25-1; 11 nucleotides match TRBD2. The CDR3 has 18 residues. Germline values: CDR1 MGHDK, CDR2 SYGVNS. V lost 4 bases to trimming and J lost 0 bases; unmatched junction nucleotides: 8. CDR3 sequence: CASSVDSGRVSSYNEQFF. CDR3 coding DNA: TGTGCCAGCAGTGTTGATAGCGGGAGGGTAAGCTCCTACAATGAGCAGTTCTTC.

Here the CDR3 DNA reads TGTGCCAGCAGCCCCCGGACTAGCGGGGGGTCCACAGATACGCAGTATTTT. Amino acid sequence: CASSPRTSGGSTDTQYF. The chain is built from TRBV4-2 and TRBJ2-3, with 14 bases aligning to TRBD2. Germline V gene sequence: CDR1 LGHNA, CDR2 YNFKEQ. Losses at the gene ends were 4 bases for V and 2 bases for J; bases not matched to a gene: 5. The CDR3 covers 17 residues.

This clonotype was recorded a few times. The gene calls are TRBV6-1 and TRBJ2-1; TRBD1 aligns across 7 bases. The germline V gene encodes CDR1 MNHNS and CDR2 SASEGT. The V gene end was trimmed by 3 bases and the J gene end by 2 bases; junction bases not matched to a gene: 7. The CDR3 spans 16 residues. CDR3 sequence (DNA): TGTGCCAGCAGTGACGCCGGGACAGTAGCCTACAATGAGCAGTTCTTC. The encoded protein is CASSDAGTVAYNEQFF.

This clonotype has only a few counts. This sequence joins TRBV20-1 and TRBJ2-7; TRBD2 might be the D (5 bases). Trimming pared 3 bases from V and 2 bases from J, leaving 5 bases between. The CDR3 is made up of 11 amino acids. Per germline, CDR1 DFQATT and CDR2 SNEGSKA (reference sequence). CDR3 DNA sequence: TGCAGTGCTAGGAGGGCCTACGAGCAGTACTTC. This codes for CSARRAYEQYF.

This clonotype was seen more than once but under ten times. The chain combines TRBV6-5 with TRBJ2-1; 7 bases map to TRBD2. V trimming: 5 bases; J trimming: 5 bases; junction bases outside the gene matches: 9. Germline CDR1 reads MNHEY; CDR2 reads SVGAGI. The CDR3 has 15 residues. This CDR3 reads CASSTSGVSNNEQFF. In DNA, the CDR3 is TGTGCCAGCAGTACCAGCGGGGTTTCTAACAATGAGCAGTTCTTC.

The rearrangement joins TRBV20-1 to TRBJ2-7; D perhaps matches TRBD2 (5 bases). This CDR3 comprises 12 residues. V dropped 8 bases and J dropped 3 bases, with 14 bases sitting between them. Germline CDR1 reads DFQATT; CDR2 reads SNEGSKA (reference sequence). Written as DNA, the CDR3 is TGCAGTACGAACGGGATGAACTACGAGCAGTACTTC. This sequence encodes CSTNGMNYEQYF.

This rearrangement joins TRBV11-3 to TRBJ1-1, with D possibly TRBD1 on 5 matching bases. The CDR3 extends over 14 amino acids. V shed 5 bases and J shed 6 bases, with 16 bases lying between them. Germline CDR1 is SGHNT and CDR2 is YENEEA. The CDR3 protein is CASSLRTRASEAFF. DNA of the CDR3: TGTGCCAGCAGCCTCAGGACAAGGGCCTCTGAAGCTTTCTTT.

The chain joins TRBV10-3 to TRBJ2-7, with 7 bases aligning to TRBD2. Germline CDR1 is ENHRY and CDR2 is SYGVKD. The trim removed 4 bases at V and 2 bases at J, leaving 5 bases unmatched. The CDR3 contains 14 residues. CDR3 amino acids: CAISVLANTYEQYF. In DNA, the CDR3 is TGTGCCATCAGTGTACTAGCGAATACCTACGAGCAGTACTTC.

V is TRBV30 and J is TRBJ1-2; no reliable D call. Per the germline V gene, CDR1 is GTSNPN and CDR2 is SVGIG (reference sequence). The CDR3 totals 15 residues. Trimming pared 5 bases from V and 4 bases from J, leaving 20 bases between. The CDR3 DNA sequence: TGTGCCTGGGGAACATTGACAAGTTCCCCCTATGGCTACACCTTC. It codes for CAWGTLTSSPYGYTF.

The V and J genes are TRBV5-1 and TRBJ1-1; the match to TRBD1 covers 7 bases. The germline V gene has CDR1 SGHRS and CDR2 YFSETQ. The V segment lost 0 bases and the J segment 10 bases; nucleotides outside the gene matches: 12. The CDR3 runs 15 residues. CDR3 nucleotide sequence: TGCGCCAGCAGCTTGGCCGAAGGACAGGCAGGGGGAGCTTTCTTT. As protein: CASSLAEGQAGGAFF. Together with reference TRBV5-1 and TRBJ1-1, the CDR3 gives the full variable domain: KAGVTQTPRYLIKTRGQQVTLSCSPISGHRSVSWYQQTPGQGLQFLFEYFSETQRNKGNFPGRFSGRQFSNSRSEMNVSTLELGDSALYLCASSLAEGQAGGAFFGQGTRLTVV.

This clonotype was seen more than once but under ten times. This chain links TRBV6-1 with TRBJ1-6, with D possibly being TRBD1 (5 bases). This CDR3 comprises 13 residues. The germline CDR1 and CDR2 sequences are MNHNS and SASEGT. Trimming left V 6 bases short and J 9 bases short, with 12 bases between. This CDR3 reads CASSSKGSSPLHF. The CDR3 DNA follows: TGTGCCAGCAGCTCGAAGGGGAGTTCACCCCTCCACTTT.

This chain joins TRBV29-1 and TRBJ1-1; TRBD1 matches 9 bases. There are 11 residues in the CDR3. V lost 6 bases to trimming and J lost 5 bases; unmatched junction nucleotides: 1. The V gene's germline CDR1 is SQVTM and CDR2 ANQGSEA. The CDR3 coding sequence is TGCAGCGTCGGGACAGGGACTGAAGCTTTCTTT. It translates to CSVGTGTEAFF.

The V and J genes are TRBV12-3 or TRBV12-4 and TRBJ2-1; TRBD2 is a possible D gene (5 bases). This CDR3 comprises 12 residues. Trimming removed 6 bases from V and 12 bases from J, with 15 bases in between. The CDR3 nucleotides are TGTGCCAGCAGCCCTACGGGGTCTCGGCAGTTCTTC. The encoded protein is CASSPTGSRQFF.

V and J are TRBV4-2 and TRBJ2-5; D unresolved. Germline CDR1 LGHNA, CDR2 YNFKEQ. The ends were cut back, 0 bases at V and 2 bases at J, with 10 bases in the middle. CDR3 length: 15 amino acids. The CDR3: CASSQERLGQETQYF. In DNA, the CDR3 is TGTGCCAGCAGCCAAGAGAGGCTAGGACAAGAGACCCAGTACTTC.

The chain is built from TRBV7-9 and TRBJ2-7; D is unclear. Germline CDR1 is SEHNR and CDR2 is FQNEAQ (reference sequence). The CDR3 sequence is 14 residues long. V dropped 4 bases and J dropped 5 bases, with 15 bases sitting between them. CDR3 in amino acids: CASSSAAGTDEQYF. The CDR3 DNA is TGTGCCAGCAGCTCGGCCGCAGGAACCGACGAGCAGTACTTC.

This clonotype has more than one count but fewer than ten. The chain employs TRBV25-1 and TRBJ2-7; TRBD2 is a possible D gene (6 bases). The CDR3 totals 14 residues. Per germline, CDR1 MGHDK and CDR2 SYGVNS. Trimming removed 5 bases from V and 3 bases from J, with 14 bases in between. The CDR3 bases are TGTGCCAGCAGTCGGGAGCTAGCAAACTACGAGCAGTACTTC. Translated: CASSRELANYEQYF.

The V gene is TRBV5-1, the J gene TRBJ2-7, with D maybe TRBD2 (6 bases). Germline V CDR1 and CDR2: SGHRS, YFSETQ. The CDR3 is 13 residues long. V shed 4 bases and J shed 3 bases, with 11 bases lying between them. The CDR3 DNA is TGCGCCAGCAGCGTAGGGACTTACTACGAGCAGTACTTC. Translation: CASSVGTYYEQYF.

The chain recombines TRBV29-1 with TRBJ2-1; 7 nucleotides agree with TRBD1. CDR3 length: 12 residues. V lost 6 bases and J lost 8; bases outside the gene matches: 7. Per the germline V gene, CDR1 is SQVTM and CDR2 is ANQGSEA. The CDR3 nucleotides are TGCAGCGTCCTGACAGGGACGTATGAGCAGTTCTTC. Its translation is CSVLTGTYEQFF.

This chain connects TRBV27 to TRBJ1-2; D is unresolved. The CDR3 length is 13 residues. The V gene lost 7 bases and the J gene lost 4 bases, with 13 bases spanning the gap. The germline V gene has CDR1 MNHEY and CDR2 SMNVEV (reference sequence). CDR3 sequence reads: CASTFSGSYGYTF. As DNA, the CDR3 is TGTGCCAGCACATTTTCCGGGAGCTATGGCTACACCTTC.

The chain employs TRBV29-1 and TRBJ2-2; 12 bases are shared with TRBD2. Trimming at V came to 2 bases and at J to 3 bases, leaving 4 bases not matched to a gene. Looked up from germline, CDR1 is SQVTM and CDR2 is ANQGSEA. The CDR3 loop spans 16 amino acids. The CDR3 here is CSVEPSGRAYTGELFF. CDR3 DNA sequence: TGCAGCGTTGAACCTAGCGGGAGGGCCTACACCGGGGAGCTGTTTTTT.

V gene TRBV15 combines with J gene TRBJ2-7, with 8 nucleotides matching TRBD1. Germline lookup yields CDR1 LNHNV and CDR2 YYDKDF (reference sequence). There are 14 residues in the CDR3. V lost 3 bases, J lost 3 bases, and 4 bases stayed unmatched. The CDR3 nucleotides are TGTGCCACCAGCAGCGACAGGGGTAACTACGAGCAGTACTTC. Its translation: CATSSDRGNYEQYF.

This clonotype was found a few times. The V gene is TRBV27, the J gene TRBJ2-1; D unclear. Germline assignment: CDR1 MNHEY and CDR2 SMNVEV (reference sequence). The CDR3 length is 13 residues. The V end lost 4 bases, the J end lost 6 bases, and 10 bases lay between the germline ends. The CDR3 bases are TGTGCCAGCAGTTCCTCCCCCCGCAATGAGCAGTTCTTC. This gives the protein CASSSSPRNEQFF.

This clonotype was counted between two and nine times. CDR3: CASSSPLTAMSTEAFF. CDR3 DNA sequence: TGTGCCAGCAGTTCGCCACTCACAGCCATGAGCACTGAAGCTTTCTTT. The chain combines TRBV7-2 with TRBJ1-1, with D uncertain. The CDR3 consists of 16 residues. Germline V lookup: CDR1 SGHTA, CDR2 FQGNSA. Trimming pared 6 bases from V and 4 bases from J, leaving 21 bases between.

The chain uses TRBV27 and TRBJ2-1; maybe TRBD1 (6 bases). V lost 7 bases to trimming and J lost 4 bases, with 14 bases between them. The CDR3 contains 14 residues. Per germline, CDR1 MNHEY and CDR2 SMNVEV (reference sequence). The CDR3 here is CASTQGLLYNEQFF. The CDR3 DNA follows: TGTGCCAGCACGCAGGGGCTCTTGTACAATGAGCAGTTCTTC.

CDR3 loop: CASRSEVTDTQYF. The CDR3 DNA follows: TGTGCCAGCCGCAGCGAGGTAACAGATACGCAGTATTTT. The chain combines TRBV18 with TRBJ2-3; D gene uncertain. There are 13 residues in the CDR3. The germline CDR1 and CDR2 sequences are KGHSH and LQKENI. Trimming left V 8 bases short and J 3 bases short, with 12 bases between.

The gene calls are TRBV7-2 and TRBJ2-5; D is unresolved. The CDR3 loop spans 15 amino acids. The V gene's germline CDR1 is SGHTA and CDR2 FQGNSA. V lost 1 base and J lost 8, with 17 bases in between. CDR3 in amino acids: CASSLVGSGTRTQYF. CDR3 DNA sequence: TGTGCCAGCAGCTTAGTGGGTTCTGGCACGAGAACCCAGTACTTC.

The J gene is TRBJ2-1, the V gene TRBV11-1, with 8 bases aligning to TRBD2. The junction had 12 bases not matched to a gene; V was cut back by 5 bases and J by 0 bases. The CDR3 is made up of 18 amino acids. In germline, CDR1 is SGHAT, CDR2 FQDESV (reference sequence). CDR3 coding DNA: TGTGCCAGCAGCCCCGGCGGGATTAGCGGGACCTCCTACAATGAGCAGTTCTTC. Protein: CASSPGGISGTSYNEQFF.

The rearrangement links TRBV20-1 to TRBJ2-7; no reliable D call. Germline CDR1 and CDR2: DFQATT and SNEGSKA (reference sequence). This CDR3 is built from 14 residues. Trimming stripped 0 bases from V and 1 base from J, with 10 bases between. The CDR3 loop reads CSARELAGSYEQYF. The CDR3 DNA follows: TGCAGTGCTAGAGAACTCGCCGGGTCCTACGAGCAGTACTTC.